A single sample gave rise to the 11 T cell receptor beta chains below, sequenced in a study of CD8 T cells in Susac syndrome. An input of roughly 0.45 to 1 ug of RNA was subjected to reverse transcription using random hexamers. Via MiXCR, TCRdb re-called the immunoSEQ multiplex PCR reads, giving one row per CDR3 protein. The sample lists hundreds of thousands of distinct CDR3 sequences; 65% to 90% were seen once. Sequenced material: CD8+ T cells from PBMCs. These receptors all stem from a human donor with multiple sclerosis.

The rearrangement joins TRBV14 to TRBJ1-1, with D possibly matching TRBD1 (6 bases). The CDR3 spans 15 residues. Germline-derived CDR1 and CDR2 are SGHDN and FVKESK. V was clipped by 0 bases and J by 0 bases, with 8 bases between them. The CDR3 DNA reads TGTGCCAGCAGCCAAGATTCAGGGGTGAACACTGAAGCTTTCTTT. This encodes CASSQDSGVNTEAFF.

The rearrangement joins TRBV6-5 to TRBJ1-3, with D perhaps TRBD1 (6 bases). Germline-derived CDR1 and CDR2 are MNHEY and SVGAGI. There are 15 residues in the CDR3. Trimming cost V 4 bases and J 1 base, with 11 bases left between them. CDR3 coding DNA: TGTGCCAGCAGTTCCTGGACAGCTTCTGGAAACACCATATATTTT. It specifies CASSSWTASGNTIYF.

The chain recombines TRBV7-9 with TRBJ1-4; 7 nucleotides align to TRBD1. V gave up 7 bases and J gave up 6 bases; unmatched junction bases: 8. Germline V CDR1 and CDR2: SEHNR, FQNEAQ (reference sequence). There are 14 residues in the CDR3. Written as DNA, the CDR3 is TGTGCCAGCACCAAGGCAGGGGGGCATGAAAAACTGTTTTTT. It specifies CASTKAGGHEKLFF.

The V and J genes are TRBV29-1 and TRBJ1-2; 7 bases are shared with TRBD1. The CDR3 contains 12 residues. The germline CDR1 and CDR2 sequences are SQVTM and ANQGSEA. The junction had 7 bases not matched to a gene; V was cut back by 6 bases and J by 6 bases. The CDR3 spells CSVLKGTDGYTF. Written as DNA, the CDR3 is TGCAGCGTACTCAAGGGGACAGATGGCTACACCTTC.

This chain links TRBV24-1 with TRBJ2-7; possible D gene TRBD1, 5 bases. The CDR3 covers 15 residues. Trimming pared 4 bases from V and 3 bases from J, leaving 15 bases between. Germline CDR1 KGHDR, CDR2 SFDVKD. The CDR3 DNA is TGTGCCACCAGTGAGGACACAGCAGCCTACTACGAGCAGTACTTC. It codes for CATSEDTAAYYEQYF.

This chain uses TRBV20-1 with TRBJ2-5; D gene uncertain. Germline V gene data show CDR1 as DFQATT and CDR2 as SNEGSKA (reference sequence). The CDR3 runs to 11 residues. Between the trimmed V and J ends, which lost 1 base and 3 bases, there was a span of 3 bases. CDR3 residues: CSARGEETQYF. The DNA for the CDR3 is TGCAGTGCTAGAGGGGAAGAGACCCAGTACTTC.

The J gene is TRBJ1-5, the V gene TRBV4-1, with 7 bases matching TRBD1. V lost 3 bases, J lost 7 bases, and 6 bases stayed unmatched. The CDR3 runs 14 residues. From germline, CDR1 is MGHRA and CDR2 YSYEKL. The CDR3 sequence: CASSHTGAYQPQHF. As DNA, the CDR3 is TGCGCCAGCAGCCACACAGGGGCCTACCAGCCCCAGCATTTT.

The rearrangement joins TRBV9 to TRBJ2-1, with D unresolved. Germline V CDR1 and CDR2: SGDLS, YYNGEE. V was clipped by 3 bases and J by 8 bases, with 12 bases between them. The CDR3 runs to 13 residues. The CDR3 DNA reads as TGTGCCAGCAGCGCACAATCTTCCGATGAGCAGTTCTTC. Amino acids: CASSAQSSDEQFF.

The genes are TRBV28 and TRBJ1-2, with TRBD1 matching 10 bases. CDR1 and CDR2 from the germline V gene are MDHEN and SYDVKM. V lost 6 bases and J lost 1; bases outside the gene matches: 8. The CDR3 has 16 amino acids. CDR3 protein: CASSLPGQGVNYGYTF. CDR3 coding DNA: TGTGCCAGCAGCCTACCAGGACAGGGGGTTAACTATGGCTACACCTTC.

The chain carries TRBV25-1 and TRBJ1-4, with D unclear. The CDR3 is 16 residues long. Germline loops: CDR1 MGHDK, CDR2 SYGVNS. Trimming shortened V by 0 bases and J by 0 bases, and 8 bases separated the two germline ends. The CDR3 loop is CASSEYSGATNEKLFF. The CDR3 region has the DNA TGTGCCAGCAGTGAATATAGTGGGGCAACTAATGAAAAACTGTTTTTT.

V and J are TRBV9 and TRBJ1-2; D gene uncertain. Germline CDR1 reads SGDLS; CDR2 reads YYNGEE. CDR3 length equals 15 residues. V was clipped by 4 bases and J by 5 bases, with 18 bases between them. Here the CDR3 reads CASSPSLTAWYGYTF. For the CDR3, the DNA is TGTGCCAGCAGCCCTTCTTTAACGGCTTGGTATGGCTACACCTTC.